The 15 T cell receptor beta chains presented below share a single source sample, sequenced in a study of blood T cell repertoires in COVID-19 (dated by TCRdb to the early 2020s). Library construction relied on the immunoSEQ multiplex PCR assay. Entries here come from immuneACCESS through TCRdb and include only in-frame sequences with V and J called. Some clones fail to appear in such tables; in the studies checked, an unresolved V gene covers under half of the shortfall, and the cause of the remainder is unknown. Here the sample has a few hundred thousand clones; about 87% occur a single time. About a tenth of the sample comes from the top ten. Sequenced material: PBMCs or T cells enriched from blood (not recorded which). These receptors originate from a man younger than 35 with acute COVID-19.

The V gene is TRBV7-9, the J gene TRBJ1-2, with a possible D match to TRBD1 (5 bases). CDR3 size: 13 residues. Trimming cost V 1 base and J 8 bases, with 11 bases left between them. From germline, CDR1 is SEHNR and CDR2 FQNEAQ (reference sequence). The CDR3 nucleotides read TGTGCCAGCAGCTTAGAAGACAGTTGGGGCTACACCTTC. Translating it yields CASSLEDSWGYTF.

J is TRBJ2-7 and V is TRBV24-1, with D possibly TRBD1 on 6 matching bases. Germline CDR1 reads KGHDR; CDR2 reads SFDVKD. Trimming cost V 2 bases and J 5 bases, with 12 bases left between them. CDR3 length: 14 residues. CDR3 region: CATSDSTQGHEQYF. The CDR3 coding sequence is TGTGCCACCAGTGATTCGACACAGGGCCACGAGCAGTACTTC.

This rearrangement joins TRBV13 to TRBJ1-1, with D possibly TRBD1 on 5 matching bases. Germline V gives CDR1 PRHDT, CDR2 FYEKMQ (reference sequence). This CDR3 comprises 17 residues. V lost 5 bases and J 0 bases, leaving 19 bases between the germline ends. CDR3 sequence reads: CASSQKTGYLMNTEAFF. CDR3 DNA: TGTGCCAGCAGCCAAAAAACAGGTTACCTTATGAACACTGAAGCTTTCTTT. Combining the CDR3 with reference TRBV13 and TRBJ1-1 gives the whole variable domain AAGVIQSPRHLIKEKRETATLKCYPIPRHDTVYWYQQGPGQDPQFLISFYEKMQSDKGSIPDRFSAQQFSDYHSELNMSSLELGDSALYFCASSQKTGYLMNTEAFFGQGTRLTVV.

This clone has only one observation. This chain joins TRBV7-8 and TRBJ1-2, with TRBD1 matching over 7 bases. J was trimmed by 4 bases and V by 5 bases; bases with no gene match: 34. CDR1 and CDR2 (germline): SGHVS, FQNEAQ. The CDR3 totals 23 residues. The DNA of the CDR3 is TGTGCCAGCAGCCCAGGAGGGGGCAGGGTCAACTTAAACGCCGGGCCCAGCCCCTATGGCTACACCTTC. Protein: CASSPGGGRVNLNAGPSPYGYTF. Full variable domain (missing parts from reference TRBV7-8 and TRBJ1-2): GAGVSQSPRYKVAKRGQDVALRCDPISGHVSLFWYQQALGQGPEFLTYFQNEAQLDKSGLPSDRFFAERPEGSVSTLKIQRTQQEDSAVYLCASSPGGGRVNLNAGPSPYGYTFGSGTRLTVV.

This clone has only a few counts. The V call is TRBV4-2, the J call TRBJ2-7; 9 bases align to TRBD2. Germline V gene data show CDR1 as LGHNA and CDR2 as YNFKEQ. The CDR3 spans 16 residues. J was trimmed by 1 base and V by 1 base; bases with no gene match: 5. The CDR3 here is CASSQAETSGSYEQYF. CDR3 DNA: TGTGCCAGCAGCCAAGCCGAGACTAGCGGTTCCTACGAGCAGTACTTC.

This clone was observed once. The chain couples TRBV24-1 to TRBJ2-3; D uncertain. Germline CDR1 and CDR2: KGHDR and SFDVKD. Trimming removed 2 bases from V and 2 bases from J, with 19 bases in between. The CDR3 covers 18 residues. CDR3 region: CATSDSAARRKATDTQYF. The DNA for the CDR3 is TGTGCCACCAGTGATTCCGCAGCACGGAGAAAGGCCACAGATACGCAGTATTTT.

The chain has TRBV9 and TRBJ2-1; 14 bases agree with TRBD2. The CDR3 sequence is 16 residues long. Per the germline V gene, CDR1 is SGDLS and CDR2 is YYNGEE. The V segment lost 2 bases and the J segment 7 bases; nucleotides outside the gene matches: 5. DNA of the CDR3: TGTGCCAGCAGCGTGGGCGGGACTAGCGGGAGTAATGAGCAGTTCTTC. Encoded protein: CASSVGGTSGSNEQFF.

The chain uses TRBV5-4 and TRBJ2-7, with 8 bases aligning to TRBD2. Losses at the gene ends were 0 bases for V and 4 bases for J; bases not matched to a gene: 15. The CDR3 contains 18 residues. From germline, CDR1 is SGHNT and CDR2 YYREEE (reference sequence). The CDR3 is CASSLAQGIKRETYEQYF. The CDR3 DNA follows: TGTGCCAGCAGCTTGGCTCAGGGGATAAAGCGGGAGACGTACGAGCAGTACTTC.

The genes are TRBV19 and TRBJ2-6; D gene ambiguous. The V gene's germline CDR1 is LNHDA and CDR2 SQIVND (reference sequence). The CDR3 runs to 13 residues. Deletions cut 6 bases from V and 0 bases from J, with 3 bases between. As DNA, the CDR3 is TGTGCCAGTAGCGTCTCTGGGGCCAACGTCCTGACTTTC. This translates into CASSVSGANVLTF.

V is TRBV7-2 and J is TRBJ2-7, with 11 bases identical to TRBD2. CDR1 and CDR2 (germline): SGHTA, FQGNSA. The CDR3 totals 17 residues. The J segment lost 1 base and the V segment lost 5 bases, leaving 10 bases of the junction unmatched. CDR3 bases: TGTGCCAGCAGCGAAGGGCCGGGACTAGCGGAATCCTACGAGCAGTACTTC. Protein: CASSEGPGLAESYEQYF.

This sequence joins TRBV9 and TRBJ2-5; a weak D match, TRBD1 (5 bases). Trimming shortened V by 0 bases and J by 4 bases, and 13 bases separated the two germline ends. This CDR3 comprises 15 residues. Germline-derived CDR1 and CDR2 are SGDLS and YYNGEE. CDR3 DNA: TGTGCCAGCAGCGTAGGGCCCAGGGTGGGAGAGACCCAGTACTTC. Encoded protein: CASSVGPRVGETQYF.

CDR3: CASSLDQGGVSPLHF. In DNA, the CDR3 is TGTGCCAGCAGCTTAGATCAAGGAGGGGTATCACCCCTCCACTTT. The rearrangement joins TRBV11-2 to TRBJ1-6; a possible D gene is TRBD1 (5 bases). Trimming stripped 0 bases from V and 10 bases from J, with 13 bases between. The CDR3 has 15 amino acids. Germline V CDR1 and CDR2: SGHAT, FQNNGV.

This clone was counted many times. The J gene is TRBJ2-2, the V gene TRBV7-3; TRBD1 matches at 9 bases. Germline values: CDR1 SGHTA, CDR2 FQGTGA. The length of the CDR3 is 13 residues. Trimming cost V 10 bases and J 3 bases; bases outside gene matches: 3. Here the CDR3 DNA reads TGTGCCAAGACAGGGGGAGACACCGGGGAGCTGTTTTTT. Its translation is CAKTGGDTGELFF. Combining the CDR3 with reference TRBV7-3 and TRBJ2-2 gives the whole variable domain GAGVSQTPSNKVTEKGKYVELRCDPISGHTALYWYRQSLGQGPEFLIYFQGTGAADDSGLPNDRFFAVRPEGSVSTLKIQRTERGDSAVYLCAKTGGDTGELFFGEGSRLTVL.

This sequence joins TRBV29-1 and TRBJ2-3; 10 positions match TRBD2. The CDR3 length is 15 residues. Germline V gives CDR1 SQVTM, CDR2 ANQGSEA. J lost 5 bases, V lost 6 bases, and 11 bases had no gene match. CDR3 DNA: TGCAGCGTGCCCTCTAGCGGGAGTCCTAAAGATACGCAGTATTTT. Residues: CSVPSSGSPKDTQYF.

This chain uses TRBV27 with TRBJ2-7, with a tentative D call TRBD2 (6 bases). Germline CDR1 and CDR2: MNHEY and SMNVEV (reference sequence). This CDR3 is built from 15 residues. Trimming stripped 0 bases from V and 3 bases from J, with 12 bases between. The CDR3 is CASSLSSGFNYEQYF. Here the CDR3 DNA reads TGTGCCAGCAGTTTATCCAGCGGGTTCAACTACGAGCAGTACTTC.